This TCR beta chain was identified in a study of T cells in tuberculosis listed by TCRdb under 2018. As for the study more broadly: To characterize T cells specific for the mycobacterial lipid antigen glucose monomycolate (GMM), the study used CD1B tetramers together with high-throughput TCR immunosequencing.

A remark on this clone: No base qualities exist here, and no much larger clone lies one base off it.

PBMC were thawed, rested overnight, stained with GMM-loaded CD1B tetramer, a Live/Dead dye and anti-CD3, and then sorted on a FACS Aria II. CD1B tetramers were loaded with C32 glucose monomycolate purified from Rhodococcus equi. Before cryopreservation, the PBMC later used for tetramer sorting had been depleted of CD14-expressing monocytes as part of a separate study. From each donor, roughly 96,000 tetramer-negative cells were also sorted and analyzed side by side with the tetramer-positive cells. Antigen-specific T cells were sorted from a handful of healthy South African adults using GMM-loaded CD1B tetramers. The germline V gene specifies MNHEY as CDR1 and SVGAGI as CDR2. The CDR3 sequence holds 14 residues, the cysteine and phenylalanine included. Here the CDR3 DNA is all that survives: 42 bases in frame from base 1. V is pared back by 6 bases and J by 5 bases, with 13 bases lying between the germline termini.

TCR-alpha and TCR-beta chains were sequenced unpaired, so chain pairing information was not available. TCR libraries were generated with the immunoSEQ multiplex PCR assay, using TCR-beta and/or TCR-alpha/delta assays for each sample. Amplified TCR libraries were sequenced on the Illumina high-throughput platform. The study's processing was this. Clustering and dimensionality reduction relied on pairwise TCRdist distances among GMM-specific receptors from T cells that were either sorted ex vivo or expanded in vitro. Sequence motifs defined by gene usage and CDR3 content were checked for enrichment by comparing tetramer-positive and tetramer-negative populations. TCRdb carries this immuneACCESS record with in-frame sequences only. Its versions omit some clonotypes, under half of them owing to an unresolved V gene in the studies checked, with the rest unexplained. Clone size and the V and J calls come from that table; the DNA yielded D and trimming. This sample lists tens of thousands of clones; about 86% were detected once. The ten most abundant clones make up about 13% of the sample.

Overall study results and their limits: T cells that bind the CD1B-GMM tetramer with low affinity may not have been captured by the stringent sort gate.

This receptor was taken from an adult woman with latent tuberculosis. The sequence is built from TRBV6-5 and TRBJ2-2; TRBD1 could be the D gene, as 6 bases match. The source material was CD1b-GMM tetramer-negative cells sorted from PBMCs. The cell subset or site tag for this specimen amounts to: T cells not binding CD1B-GMM tetramer, sorted from same donor. The CDR3 region reads CASSRNRETGELFF. In nucleotides, the sequence is TGTGCCAGCAGCCGAAACAGGGAAACCGGGGAGCTGTTTTTT.